This T cell receptor (beta chain) emerged from a study of blood T cell repertoires in COVID-19. Per the authors' pipeline: Cell counts per sample came from amplifying reference gene primers. TCRdb's table, derived via immunoSEQ multiplex PCR, lists solely in-frame clones and lacks some. Clone size and V and J calls were adopted from that table, with D and trimming inferred from the DNA. Of approximately 220,000 clones in the sample, 85% were seen once. Germline V CDR1 and CDR2: MNHNS, SASEGT. V gave up 2 bases and J gave up 4 bases, with 20 bases separating them. This CDR3 spans 17 amino acids. This rearrangement joins TRBV6-1 to TRBJ1-2; no reliable D call. The TCR was taken from a man in his forties or fifties who had recovered from COVID-19. Sequenced input: PBMCs or T cells enriched from blood (not recorded which). CDR3 bases: TGTGCCAGCAGTGAACTGCCCTCGAGGAAACAAATCTATGGCTACACCTTC. This encodes CASSELPSRKQIYGYTF.